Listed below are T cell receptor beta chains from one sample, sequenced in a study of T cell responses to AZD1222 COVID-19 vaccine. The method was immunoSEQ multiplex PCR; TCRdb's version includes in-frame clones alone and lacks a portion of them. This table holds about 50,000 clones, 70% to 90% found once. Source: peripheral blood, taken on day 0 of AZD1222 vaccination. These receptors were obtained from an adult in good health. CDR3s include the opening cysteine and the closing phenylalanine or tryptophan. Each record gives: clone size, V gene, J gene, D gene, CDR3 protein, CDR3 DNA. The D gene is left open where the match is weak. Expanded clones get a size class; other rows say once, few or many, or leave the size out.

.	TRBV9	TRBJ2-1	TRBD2	CASSVGTSANEQFF	TGTGCCAGCAGCGTAGGGACTAGCGCCAATGAGCAGTTCTTC
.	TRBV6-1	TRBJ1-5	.	CASSENPGAYNQPQHF	TGTGCCAGCAGTGAGAACCCAGGGGCCTACAATCAGCCCCAGCATTTT
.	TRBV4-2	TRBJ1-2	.	CASSQDHWHRGGYGYTF	TGTGCCAGCAGCCAAGACCATTGGCACCGAGGAGGGTATGGCTACACCTTC
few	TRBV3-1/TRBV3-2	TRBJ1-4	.	CASSQDLWAGATTNEKLFF	TGTGCCAGCAGCCAAGATCTTTGGGCAGGGGCAACAACTAATGAAAAACTGTTTTTT
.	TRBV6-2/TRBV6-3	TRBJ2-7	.	CASSPEDGGGYEQYF	TGTGCCAGCAGTCCCGAGGACGGGGGAGGTTACGAGCAGTACTTC
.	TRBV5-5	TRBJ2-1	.	CASSPPGSSYNEQFF	TGTGCCAGCAGCCCCCCAGGCAGCTCCTACAATGAGCAGTTCTTC
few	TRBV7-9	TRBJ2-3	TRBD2	CASSSLAGGTDTQYF	TGTGCCAGCAGCTCGCTAGCGGGAGGCACAGATACGCAGTATTTT
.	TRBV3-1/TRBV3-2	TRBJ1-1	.	CASSQGTNTEAFF	TGTGCCAGCAGCCAGGGGACCAACACTGAAGCTTTCTTT
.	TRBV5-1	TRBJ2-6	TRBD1	CASSSGQVLESSGANVLTF	TGCGCCAGCAGCTCCGGACAGGTCCTTGAATCCTCTGGGGCCAACGTCCTGACTTTC
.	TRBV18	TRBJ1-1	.	CASSPGRAATTRGGEAFF	TGTGCCAGCTCACCGGGTCGGGCAGCAACCACCCGCGGGGGAGAAGCTTTCTTT
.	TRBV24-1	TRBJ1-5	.	CATQSGRGQPQHF	TGTGCCACCCAATCAGGGAGAGGTCAGCCCCAGCATTTT
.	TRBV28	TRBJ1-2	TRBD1	CASSQGGQTNYGYTF	TGTGCCAGCAGTCAGGGGGGACAGACTAACTATGGCTACACCTTC
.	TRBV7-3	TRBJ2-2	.	CASSQIAGNTGELFF	TGTGCCAGCAGTCAAATAGCAGGGAACACCGGGGAGCTGTTTTTT
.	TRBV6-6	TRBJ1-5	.	CASSYSTLQPQHF	TGTGCCAGCAGTTACTCGACTTTACAGCCCCAGCATTTT
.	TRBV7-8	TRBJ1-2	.	CASSSRGDGYTF	TGTGCCAGCAGCTCTAGAGGGGATGGCTACACCTTC
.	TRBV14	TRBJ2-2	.	CASRLGDGELFF	TGTGCCAGCAGGTTAGGGGACGGGGAGCTGTTTTTT
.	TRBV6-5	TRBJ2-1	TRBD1	CASSLGQEYNEQFF	TGTGCCAGCAGTTTGGGACAGGAGTACAATGAGCAGTTCTTC
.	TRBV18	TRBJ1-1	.	CASSPTRTEAFF	TGTGCCAGCTCGCCCACAAGAACTGAAGCTTTCTTT
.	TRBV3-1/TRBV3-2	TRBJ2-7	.	CASSQGRTDSYEQYF	TGTGCCAGCAGCCAAGGTCGGACTGACTCCTACGAGCAGTACTTC
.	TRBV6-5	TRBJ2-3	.	CASSFQGTDTQYF	TGTGCCAGCAGTTTCCAGGGAACAGATACGCAGTATTTT
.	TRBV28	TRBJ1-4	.	CASRFGGGRSEKLFF	TGTGCCAGCAGATTCGGAGGGGGGAGGAGCGAAAAACTGTTTTTT
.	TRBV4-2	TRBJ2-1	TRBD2	CASSQDSQWLAGSNEQFF	TGTGCCAGCAGCCAAGATTCTCAGTGGCTAGCGGGGAGCAATGAGCAGTTCTTC
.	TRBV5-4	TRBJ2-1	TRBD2	CASSLDAGGLNEQFF	TGTGCCAGCAGCTTGGACGCGGGGGGCCTCAATGAGCAGTTCTTC
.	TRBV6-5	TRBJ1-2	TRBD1	CASRKQGTSYGYTF	TGTGCCAGCAGAAAACAGGGGACCAGCTATGGCTACACCTTC
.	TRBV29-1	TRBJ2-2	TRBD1	CSGYRGAGELFF	TGCAGCGGCTACAGGGGCGCCGGGGAGCTGTTTTTT
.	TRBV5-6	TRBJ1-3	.	CASSLLSGSGNTIYF	TGTGCCAGCAGCTTGCTCAGTGGTTCTGGAAACACCATATATTTT
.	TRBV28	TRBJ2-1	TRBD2	CASRLAGAFSYNEQFF	TGTGCCAGCAGGCTAGCGGGGGCCTTCTCCTACAATGAGCAGTTCTTC
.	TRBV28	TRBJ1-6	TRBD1	CASRRTGKNSPLHF	TGTGCCAGCAGGAGGACAGGGAAAAATTCACCCCTCCACTTT
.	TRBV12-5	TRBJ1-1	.	CASGLGGLYEAFF	TGTGCTAGTGGTTTGGGTGGACTATATGAAGCTTTCTTT
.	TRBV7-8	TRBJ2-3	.	CASTYTSSTDTQYF	TGTGCCAGCACGTACACTTCTAGCACAGATACGCAGTATTTT
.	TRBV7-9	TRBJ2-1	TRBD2	CASSFPRTSAYNEQFF	TGTGCCAGCAGCTTTCCCAGGACTAGCGCCTACAATGAGCAGTTCTTC